Reported below is one T cell receptor (beta chain). Its cognate antigen has yet to be identified. The sample holds no much larger clone one base away, and base qualities are not on file. From the germline V gene, CDR1 is KGHDR and CDR2 is SFDVKD. The V and J ends are trimmed by 5 bases and 8 bases, leaving 11 bases between them. Including cysteine and phenylalanine, the CDR3 has 12 amino acids. Only CDR3 DNA remains: 36 bases, in frame from the first base. TCRbeta CDR3 regions were amplified from genomic DNA using the immunoSEQ Assay, a bias-controlled multiplex PCR. Per the source publication's procedure: The number of nucleated cells in each sample was estimated by amplification of reference gene primers within the assay. To quantify the absolute abundance of each unique TCRbeta CDR3 rearrangement, sequence reads were collapsed and filtered. For each sample, productive Simpson clonality was calculated as the square root of Simpson's diversity index across productive rearrangements. TCRdb took this table from immuneACCESS and kept in-frame rearrangements with V and J called. Such tables lack part of the clones; where checked against another copy, unresolved V genes explain under half of the gap, and the rest is unexplained. Clone size and the V and J calls come from that table; the DNA yielded D and trimming. The sample table contains around 150,000 clones; only one count was recorded for approximately 92% of them. The ten largest clones capture about 4.5% of the sample.

This specimen belongs to a study of blood T cell repertoires in COVID-19 (TCRdb year 2020). Looking at the study overall: Collaborator samples came from the United States, Italy and Spain and covered acute and convalescent phases of COVID-19. The material from the prospective study consisted of cDNA or gDNA derived from T cells, B-cell-depleted T cells, or PBMCs. The dataset comprised deeply sampled blood TCRbeta repertoires from subjects exposed to, actively infected with, or recovered from COVID-19. The repertoires were released in a freely available public database meant as a resource for research on the immune response to SARS-CoV-2. Samples were obtained from the ongoing ImmuneRACE study (first 160 participants) and from about 1,300 subjects provided by 6 global collaborators. A de-identified subject ID, COVID-19 status, age in years and sex were almost always included in the sample metadata. Where available, HLA class I and class II types were obtained from metadata supplied by the sample provider rather than from assay-based typing. Broader findings and caveats from the paper: Clinical and demographic metadata were provided uncurated, with the amount varying by source and participant.

Whole blood was collected in K2EDTA tubes by collaborating institutions according to the institutions' own protocols. For TCRbeta analysis, collaborator samples were shipped as frozen whole blood, as isolated PBMCs, or as DNA extracted from either sample type. The V and J segments used are TRBV24-1 and TRBJ1-2; TRBD1 might be the D gene, on 5 matching bases. The source of this sequence is a woman in her 50s with acute or convalescent COVID-19. The specimen sequenced was peripheral blood. The sequence in DNA is TGTGCCACCAGTGCCGACAGATCCGGCTACACCTTC. The encoded protein is CATSADRSGYTF.